Listed below are T cell receptor beta chains from one sample, sequenced in a study of T cell repertoires in cytomegalovirus infection. TCRdb ran MiXCR on the reads and lists one entry per CDR3 protein. Of more than 150,000 distinct CDR3 sequences listed, about 21% were seen once; the top ten hold around 3.1%. Source material: PBMCs. All receptors come from a human donor in good health (CMV status not recorded). Some clones in this sample may be carry-over from other donors' samples. CDR3s include the opening cysteine and the closing phenylalanine or tryptophan. A D gene is named only where the DNA matches it firmly. Size values are once, few and many counts, or a class for expanded clones, and some rows have none.

clone size	V gene	D gene	J gene	CDR3 length	CDR3 DNA	CDR3 protein
NA	TRBV4-1	NA	TRBJ1-4	16	TGCGCCAGCAGCCAGTTGCGGCTTTCAACTAATGAAAAACTGTTTTTT	CASSQLRLSTNEKLFF
many	TRBV11-2	NA	TRBJ2-4	13	TGTGCCAGCAGCTTAGACAGAAGGGACATTCAGTACTTC	CASSLDRRDIQYF
NA	TRBV28	TRBD2	TRBJ2-5	14	TGTGCCAGCAGAGGCGCGGGAGGTCAAGAGACCCAGTACTTC	CASRGAGGQETQYF
NA	TRBV6-8	NA	TRBJ1-6	16	TGTGCCAGCAGTTTGGACAGCCTAGGTTTAAATTCACCCCTCCACTTT	CASSLDSLGLNSPLHF
NA	TRBV20-1	TRBD2	TRBJ2-1	14	TGCAGTGCTAGGACTAGCGGGAGTAAGGGTGAGCAGTTCTTC	CSARTSGSKGEQFF
NA	TRBV7-2	NA	TRBJ2-7	17	TGTGCCAGCAGCTTAGCGAAAAGGGCCCCATTCTCCTACGAGCTGTACTTC	CASSLAKRAPFSYELYF
many	TRBV7-2	NA	TRBJ2-2	13	TGTGCCAGCAGCTTTAGGAACACCGGGGAGCTGTTTTTT	CASSFRNTGELFF
many	TRBV7-2	NA	TRBJ2-5	16	TGTGCCAGCAGCTTAGCCAGCCAGCCAATAGGGGAGACCCAGTACTTC	CASSLASQPIGETQYF
many	TRBV7-2	NA	TRBJ1-1	13	TGTGCCAGCAGCGCAGACAGGTTCAATGAAGCTTTCTTT	CASSADRFNEAFF
NA	TRBV20-1	NA	TRBJ2-1	17	TGCAGTGCTAGAGATGGGATCAGCCCGAGCTCCTACAATGAGCAGTTCTTC	CSARDGISPSSYNEQFF
many	TRBV19	TRBD2	TRBJ2-1	16	TGTGCCAGTAGTACGGGGACTAGCGGGAGTCAAGATGAGCAGTTCTTC	CASSTGTSGSQDEQFF
NA	TRBV5-1	NA	TRBJ1-1	13	TGCGCCAGCAGCTTGGTTTCGGGCCGTGAAGCTTTCTTT	CASSLVSGREAFF
many	TRBV12-3/TRBV12-4	TRBD2	TRBJ2-7	17	TGTGCCAGCAGTGGGACGGGGACTAGCGGGGGATACTACGAGCAGTACTTC	CASSGTGTSGGYYEQYF
NA	TRBV14	NA	TRBJ2-1	14	TGTGCCAGCAGCCAAGAATACTTTGACAATGAGCAGTTCTTC	CASSQEYFDNEQFF
NA	TRBV5-4	TRBD1	TRBJ2-7	15	TGTGCCAGCAGCTTCGGCAGGGGGCGAGCCTACGAGCAGTACTTC	CASSFGRGRAYEQYF
NA	TRBV3-1	NA	TRBJ1-1	15	TGTGCCAGCAGCCAAGAGGGGCCCCGCCGAACTGAAGCTTTCTTT	CASSQEGPRRTEAFF
NA	TRBV6-6	NA	TRBJ1-6	12	TGTGCCAGCACCTCAGGGGATTCACCCCTCCACTTT	CASTSGDSPLHF
many	TRBV7-2	NA	TRBJ1-2	15	TGTGCCAGCAGCTTAGGCGGGGGTCCGGCTTATGGCTACACCTTC	CASSLGGGPAYGYTF
NA	TRBV30	NA	TRBJ2-1	13	TGTGCCTGGAGTGTAAACAGGGTAGGTGAGCAGTTCTTC	CAWSVNRVGEQFF
NA	TRBV7-9	NA	TRBJ2-5	14	TGTGCCAGCAGCCGTGTTGGGGGAGGAGAGACCCAGTACTTC	CASSRVGGGETQYF
NA	TRBV5-1	NA	TRBJ2-1	16	TGCGCCAGCAGCTTGGTCAGGACGAGCTCCTACAATGAGCAGTTCTTC	CASSLVRTSSYNEQFF
NA	TRBV7-3	NA	TRBJ2-1	15	TGTGCCAGCAGCTTCCGAGTGGTCGGTTTGAATGAGCAGTTCTTC	CASSFRVVGLNEQFF
many	TRBV19	NA	TRBJ2-7	15	TGTGCCAGTAGTCTCAGTCCTTGGCCCATCGACGAGCAGTACTTC	CASSLSPWPIDEQYF
many	TRBV12-3/TRBV12-4	TRBD2	TRBJ2-1	14	TGTGCCAGCAGTTTAACTAGCGGCTACAATGAGCAGTTCTTC	CASSLTSGYNEQFF
once	TRBV20-1	NA	TRBJ2-7	12	TGCAGTGCTTCCCCAGAGGTCTACGAGCAGTACTTC	CSASPEVYEQYF
few	TRBV29-1	NA	TRBJ1-5	14	TGCAGCGTTGAAGTTGGGGGTCGCAATCAGCCCCAGCATTTT	CSVEVGGRNQPQHF
NA	TRBV11-3	TRBD2	TRBJ2-1	16	TGTGCCAGCAGCTTACAGTCCGGGAGGTTCTACAATGAGCAGTTCTTC	CASSLQSGRFYNEQFF
once	TRBV5-1	TRBD2	TRBJ2-7	15	TGCGCCAGCAGGAGTCTAGCGGGGGGCCGGTACGAGCAGTACTTC	CASRSLAGGRYEQYF
NA	TRBV15	TRBD2	TRBJ2-5	15	TGTGCCACCCGATGGAGTGCGGGGGAGAAAGAGACCCAGTACTTC	CATRWSAGEKETQYF
few	TRBV19	NA	TRBJ2-6	16	TGTGCCAGTAGTATAACCCGACACCCAGGGGCCAACGTCCTGACTTTC	CASSITRHPGANVLTF
many	TRBV11-2	NA	TRBJ2-1	15	TGTGCCATACCCAAAACGGGAGTAGGGAGGGGGGGGCAGTTCTTC	CAIPKTGVGRGGQFF
few	TRBV4-2	NA	TRBJ1-1	15	TGTGCCAGCAGCCAAGAGCACAGGGAGAACACTGAAGCTTTCTTT	CASSQEHRENTEAFF
many	TRBV7-3	NA	TRBJ1-1	13	TGTGCCAGCAGCCCTGCCCAGGGATCTGAAGCTTTCTTT	CASSPAQGSEAFF
few	TRBV20-1	NA	TRBJ1-1	12	TGCAGTGCTCTGAGACAGACTAGCGAAGCTTTCTTT	CSALRQTSEAFF
many	TRBV7-2	TRBD2	TRBJ2-5	16	TGTGCCAGCAGCTTAGCTTTTAGCGGGGGGGCTGAGACCCAGTACTTC	CASSLAFSGGAETQYF